This T cell receptor beta chain was documented in a study of Ad26.COV2.S vaccination and SARS-CoV-2 variants. Comments on this clone: Antigen: not known.

Profiled with immunoSEQ multiplex PCR; TCRdb holds only in-frame clones, not every one. The sample lists approximately 410,000 clones, about 92% occurring once. General study points: Possible underestimation of total T cell responses by the TCR breadth and depth analyses was noted. With respect to non-spike TCR breadth, vaccine and placebo recipients were similar.

V dropped 0 bases and J dropped 5 bases, with 9 bases sitting between them. The CDR3 has 13 amino acids. Regarding treatment: about 20 received Ad26.COV2.S at low or high dose, single or two shots; roughly 5 received placebo; per-sample allocation not given. The study sampled participants on day 63 after the first vaccine or placebo injection. This receptor was taken from a person between 18 and 60 years old who received the Ad26.COV2.S COVID-19 vaccine or a placebo. V usage is TRBV5-3 and J usage is TRBJ2-7; D is ambiguous. TRBV5-3 is known as an ORF, though its function is uncertain. Sequencing was performed on peripheral blood, taken in a trial of Ad26.COV2.S vaccine versus placebo. CDR3 bases: TGTGCCAGAAGCTTGGAAGGTAGCCACGAGCAGTACTTC. Translating it yields CARSLEGSHEQYF.